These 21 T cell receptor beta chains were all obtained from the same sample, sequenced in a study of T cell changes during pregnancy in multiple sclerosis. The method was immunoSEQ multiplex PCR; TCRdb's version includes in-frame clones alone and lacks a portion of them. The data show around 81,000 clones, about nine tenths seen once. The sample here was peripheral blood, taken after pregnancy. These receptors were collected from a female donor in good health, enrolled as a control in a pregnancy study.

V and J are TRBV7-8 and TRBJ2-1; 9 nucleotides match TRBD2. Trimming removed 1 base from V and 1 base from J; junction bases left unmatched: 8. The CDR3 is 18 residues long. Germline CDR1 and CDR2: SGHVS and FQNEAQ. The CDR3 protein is CASSLGAGGLLSYNEQFF. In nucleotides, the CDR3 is TGTGCCAGCAGCTTAGGAGCGGGGGGTCTCCTATCCTACAATGAGCAGTTCTTC.

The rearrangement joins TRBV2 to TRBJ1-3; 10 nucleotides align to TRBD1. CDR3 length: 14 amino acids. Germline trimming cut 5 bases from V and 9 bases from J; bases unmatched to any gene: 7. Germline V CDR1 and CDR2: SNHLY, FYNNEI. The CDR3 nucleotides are TGTGCCAGCAGTCCCGGGACAGGGGTTACCACCATATATTTT. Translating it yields CASSPGTGVTTIYF.

CDR3 loop: CASSPEVGEQYF. Here the CDR3 DNA reads TGTGCCAGCAGTCCGGAGGTTGGCGAGCAGTACTTC. V is TRBV6-5 and J is TRBJ2-7, with D maybe TRBD2 (5 bases). The CDR3 is 12 residues long. CDR1 and CDR2 (germline): MNHEY, SVGAGI. Trimming took off 5 bases at V and 6 bases at J, with 11 bases between the two ends.

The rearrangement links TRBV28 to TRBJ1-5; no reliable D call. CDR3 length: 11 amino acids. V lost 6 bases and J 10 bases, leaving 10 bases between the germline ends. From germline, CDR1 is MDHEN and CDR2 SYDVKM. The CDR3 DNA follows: TGTGCCAGCAGCCTTCGCGGACCCCAGCATTTT. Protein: CASSLRGPQHF.

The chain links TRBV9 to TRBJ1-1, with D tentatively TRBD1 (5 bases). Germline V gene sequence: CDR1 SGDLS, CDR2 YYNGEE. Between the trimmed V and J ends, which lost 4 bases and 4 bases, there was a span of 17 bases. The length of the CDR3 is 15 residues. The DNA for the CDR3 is TGTGCCAGCAGCACACGAGCGGGGCACGTCACTGAAGCTTTCTTT. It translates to CASSTRAGHVTEAFF.

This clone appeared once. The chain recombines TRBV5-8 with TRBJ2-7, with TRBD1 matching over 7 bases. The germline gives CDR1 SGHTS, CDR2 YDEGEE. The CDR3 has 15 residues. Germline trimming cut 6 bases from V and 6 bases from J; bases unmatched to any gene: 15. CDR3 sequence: CASILIGQVSLEQYF. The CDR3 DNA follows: TGTGCCAGCATCCTAATTGGACAGGTATCTCTCGAGCAGTACTTC.

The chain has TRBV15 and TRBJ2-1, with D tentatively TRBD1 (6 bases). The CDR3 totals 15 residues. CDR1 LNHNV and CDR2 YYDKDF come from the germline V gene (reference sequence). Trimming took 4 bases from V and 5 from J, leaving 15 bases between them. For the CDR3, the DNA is TGTGCCACCAGCATCGAGACAGGAATTAACAATGAGCAGTTCTTC. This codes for CATSIETGINNEQFF.

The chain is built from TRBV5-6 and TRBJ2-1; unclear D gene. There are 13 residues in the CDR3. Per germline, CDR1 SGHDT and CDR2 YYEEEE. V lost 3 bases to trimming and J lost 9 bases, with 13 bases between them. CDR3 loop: CASSYFSGREQFF. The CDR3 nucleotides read TGTGCCAGCAGCTACTTCTCGGGTCGTGAGCAGTTCTTC.

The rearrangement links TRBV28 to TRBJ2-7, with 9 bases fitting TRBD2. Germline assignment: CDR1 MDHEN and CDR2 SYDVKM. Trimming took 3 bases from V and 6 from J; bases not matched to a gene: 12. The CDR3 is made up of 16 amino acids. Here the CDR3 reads CASSFQALREGGEQYF. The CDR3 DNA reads TGTGCCAGCAGTTTCCAGGCGTTGCGGGAGGGCGGCGAGCAGTACTTC.

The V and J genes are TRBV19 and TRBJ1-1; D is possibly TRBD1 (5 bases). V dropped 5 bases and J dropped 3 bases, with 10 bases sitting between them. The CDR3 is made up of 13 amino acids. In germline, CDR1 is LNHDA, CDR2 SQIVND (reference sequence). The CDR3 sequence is CASSWGRDTEAFF. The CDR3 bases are TGTGCCAGTAGTTGGGGCAGGGACACTGAAGCTTTCTTT. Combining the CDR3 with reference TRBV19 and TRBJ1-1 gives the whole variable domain DGGITQSPKYLFRKEGQNVTLSCEQNLNHDAMYWYRQDPGQGLRLIYYSQIVNDFQKGDIAEGYSVSREKKESFPLTVTSAQKNPTAFYLCASSWGRDTEAFFGQGTRLTVV.

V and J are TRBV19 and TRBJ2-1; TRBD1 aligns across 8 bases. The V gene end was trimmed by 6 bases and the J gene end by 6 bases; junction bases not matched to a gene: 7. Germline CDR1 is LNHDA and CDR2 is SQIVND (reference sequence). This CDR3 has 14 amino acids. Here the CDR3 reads CASSPQGGGNEQFF. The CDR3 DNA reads TGTGCCAGTAGCCCACAGGGGGGTGGCAATGAGCAGTTCTTC.

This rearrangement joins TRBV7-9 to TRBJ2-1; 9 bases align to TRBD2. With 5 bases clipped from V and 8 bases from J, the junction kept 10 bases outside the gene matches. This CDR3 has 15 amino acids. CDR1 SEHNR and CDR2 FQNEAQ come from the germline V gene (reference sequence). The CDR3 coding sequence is TGTGCCAGCAGCCCTGTGGGCGGGGGGGCTTATGAGCAGTTCTTC. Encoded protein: CASSPVGGGAYEQFF.

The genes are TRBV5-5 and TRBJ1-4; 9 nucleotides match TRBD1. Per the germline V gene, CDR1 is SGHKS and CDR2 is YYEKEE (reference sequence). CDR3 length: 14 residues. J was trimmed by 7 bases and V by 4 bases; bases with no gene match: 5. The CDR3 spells CASSTDRGVEKLFF. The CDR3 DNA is TGTGCCAGCAGCACAGACAGGGGGGTTGAAAAACTGTTTTTT.

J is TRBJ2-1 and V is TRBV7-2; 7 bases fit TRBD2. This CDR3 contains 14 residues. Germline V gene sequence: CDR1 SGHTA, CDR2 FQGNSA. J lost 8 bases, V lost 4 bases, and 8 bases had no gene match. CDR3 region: CASSSRTRFYEQFF. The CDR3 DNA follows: TGTGCCAGCAGCTCCCGGACTAGATTCTATGAGCAGTTCTTC.

The CDR3 spells CSVRVFGYEQYF. In DNA form, the CDR3 reads TGCAGCGTGAGGGTATTCGGGTACGAGCAGTACTTC. The chain carries TRBV29-1 and TRBJ2-7; weak D call: TRBD2 (5 bases). The CDR3 contains 12 residues. V was pared by 6 bases and J by 4 bases, with 13 bases between. Looked up from germline, CDR1 is SQVTM and CDR2 is ANQGSEA.

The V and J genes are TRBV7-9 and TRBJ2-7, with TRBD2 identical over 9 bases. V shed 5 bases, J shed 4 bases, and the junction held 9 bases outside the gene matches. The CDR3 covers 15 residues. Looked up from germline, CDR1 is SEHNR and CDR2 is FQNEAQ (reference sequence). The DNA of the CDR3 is TGTGCCAGCAGCCCCCTCAGCGGGGGGCTTTACGAGCAGTACTTC. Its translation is CASSPLSGGLYEQYF.

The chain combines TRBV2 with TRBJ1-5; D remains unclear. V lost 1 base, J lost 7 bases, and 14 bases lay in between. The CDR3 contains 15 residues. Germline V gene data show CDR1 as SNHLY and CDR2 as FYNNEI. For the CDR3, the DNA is TGTGCCAGCAGTGAAGAGGGAGGAGGGTTACAGCCCCAGCATTTT. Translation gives CASSEEGGGLQPQHF.

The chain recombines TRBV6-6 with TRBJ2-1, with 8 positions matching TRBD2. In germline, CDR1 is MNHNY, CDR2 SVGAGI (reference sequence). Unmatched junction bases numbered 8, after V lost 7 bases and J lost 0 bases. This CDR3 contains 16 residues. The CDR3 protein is CASKTLLAGSYNEQFF. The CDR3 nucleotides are TGTGCCAGCAAAACCCTCCTAGCGGGCTCCTACAATGAGCAGTTCTTC.

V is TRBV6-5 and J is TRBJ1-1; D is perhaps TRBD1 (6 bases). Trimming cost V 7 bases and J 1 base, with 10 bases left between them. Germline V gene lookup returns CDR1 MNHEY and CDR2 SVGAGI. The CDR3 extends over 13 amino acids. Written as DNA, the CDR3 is TGTGCCAGCACCCTCAGGGGGAACACTGAAGCTTTCTTT. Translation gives CASTLRGNTEAFF.

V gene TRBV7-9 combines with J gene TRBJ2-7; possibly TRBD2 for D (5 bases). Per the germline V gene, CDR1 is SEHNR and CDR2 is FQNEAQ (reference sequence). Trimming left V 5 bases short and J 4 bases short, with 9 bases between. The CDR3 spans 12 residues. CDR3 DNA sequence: TGTGCCAGCAGCACGGGGAGATACGAGCAGTACTTC. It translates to CASSTGRYEQYF. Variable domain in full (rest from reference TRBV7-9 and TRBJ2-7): DTGVSQNPRHKITKRGQNVTFRCDPISEHNRLYWYRQTLGQGPEFLTYFQNEAQLEKSRLLSDRFSAERPKGSFSTLEIQRTEQGDSAMYLCASSTGRYEQYFGPGTRLTVT.

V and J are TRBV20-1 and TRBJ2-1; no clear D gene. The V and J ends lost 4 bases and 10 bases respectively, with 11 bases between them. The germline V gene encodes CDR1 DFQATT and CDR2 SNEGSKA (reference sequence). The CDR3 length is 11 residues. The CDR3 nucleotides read TGCAGTGCTACCCACTCAGCGGAGCAGTTCTTC. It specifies CSATHSAEQFF.